This T cell receptor beta chain was found in a study of CD8+CD57+ T cells in acquired aplastic anemia. About the research overall: An average of about 3.4 ug of DNA was obtained from sorted CD4+ and CD8+ cells.

CDR1 and CDR2 (germline): MGHDK, SYGVNS. CDR3 length: 13 residues. The V gene lost 4 bases and the J gene lost 4 bases, with 10 bases spanning the gap. This clonotype was recorded a few times. Profiles of TCR beta VDJ and CDR3 were generated from a genomic DNA template. Each CDR3 protein is one row after TCRdb ran MiXCR on the reads. The sample has 74,000 or so distinct CDR3 sequences, roughly half seen once. This clonotype was sampled from a human donor in good health, serving as a control. The J gene is TRBJ2-5, the V gene TRBV25-1; a weak D match, TRBD1 (6 bases). The sample was sorted CD4+, CD8+, or CD8+CD57+ T cells (not recorded which) from PBMCs. CDR3 residues: CASSGQARETQYF. The CDR3 coding sequence is TGTGCCAGCAGTGGACAGGCAAGAGAGACCCAGTACTTC.